This is a list of T cell receptor beta chains from one sample in a study of T-cell reconstitution after alpha-beta-depleted transplantation in children. Each CDR3 protein gets one entry after TCRdb re-called the PCR reads with MiXCR. The sample includes a few hundred thousand distinct CDR3 sequences, about an eighth of them seen just once. The sample in question was PBMCs, mostly from graft donor cells, obtained 360 days after TCRalphabeta/CD19-depleted stem cell transplant. The origin of the receptors is a male patient younger than 18 who had a stem cell transplant for acute myeloid leukemia, so the T cells may come from the graft donor. CDR3s include the opening cysteine and the closing phenylalanine or tryptophan. The order of the fields is V gene, clone size, D gene, J gene, CDR3 protein, CDR3 DNA. The D gene is left open where the match is weak. For some rows the clone size is stated as once, few or many, or as a class when expanded; others skip it.

TRBV4-3,few,-,TRBJ2-3,CASGYRGTDTQYF,TGCGCCAGCGGCTATCGGGGCACAGATACGCAGTATTTT
TRBV14,many,TRBD1,TRBJ2-7,CASSPWGQVSYEQYF,TGTGCCAGCAGCCCTTGGGGACAGGTTTCCTACGAGCAGTACTTC
TRBV7-2,-,-,TRBJ2-7,CASSLAPGYVYEQYF,TGTGCCAGCAGCTTAGCGCCTGGTTACGTCTACGAGCAGTACTTC
TRBV6-2/TRBV6-3,-,TRBD1,TRBJ2-1,CASSYSTPRLGQGSYNEQFF,TGTGCCAGCAGTTACTCAACACCTCGCCTGGGACAGGGATCCTACAATGAGCAGTTCTTC
TRBV20-1,-,-,TRBJ2-7,CSARGTVREQYF,TGCAGTGCTAGAGGCACGGTAAGGGAGCAGTACTTC
TRBV5-1,many,-,TRBJ2-5,CASSFLQGQETQYF,TGCGCCAGCAGCTTCCTACAGGGTCAAGAGACCCAGTACTTC
TRBV20-1,few,TRBD2,TRBJ2-1,CSASGRISYNEQFF,TGCAGTGCCAGCGGGAGAATCTCCTACAATGAGCAGTTCTTC
TRBV28,-,-,TRBJ2-1,CASSLIYEQFF,TGTGCCAGCAGTCTCATTTATGAGCAGTTCTTC
TRBV18,-,-,TRBJ2-3,CASSPFRGTDTQYF,TGTGCCAGCTCACCTTTTAGGGGCACAGATACGCAGTATTTT
TRBV27,-,-,TRBJ2-7,CASRGTPYQYEQYF,TGTGCCAGCAGAGGGACACCTTATCAATACGAGCAGTACTTC
TRBV6-5,-,-,TRBJ2-7,CASGYSDLDSPYEQYF,TGTGCCAGCGGTTATTCCGATTTGGACTCCCCCTACGAGCAGTACTTC
TRBV10-3,-,-,TRBJ2-2,CAISDWTGELFF,TGTGCCATCAGTGATTGGACCGGGGAGCTGTTTTTT
TRBV4-2,-,TRBD1,TRBJ2-3,CASSQDIQGAVVGGPDTQYF,TGTGCCAGCAGCCAAGATATACAGGGGGCGGTTGTGGGAGGGCCGGATACGCAGTATTTT
TRBV7-2,-,-,TRBJ2-3,CASSLSLSEDTQYF,TGTGCCAGCAGCTTATCCCTAAGCGAGGATACGCAGTATTTT
TRBV7-2,many,TRBD2,TRBJ2-1,CASSRPGTRIPEQFF,TGTGCCAGCAGCAGGCCCGGGACTAGAATCCCTGAGCAGTTCTTC
TRBV9,-,-,TRBJ2-7,CASSVATDPSYEQYF,TGTGCCAGCAGCGTAGCGACCGATCCTTCCTACGAGCAGTACTTC
TRBV6-1,few,TRBD1,TRBJ1-1,CASSEEVTGIPLNTEAFF,TGTGCCAGCAGTGAAGAGGTGACAGGGATCCCGCTGAACACTGAAGCTTTCTTT
TRBV6-1,few,TRBD2,TRBJ2-3,CASSTKTGAGGPSDTQYF,TGTGCCAGCAGCACGAAAACCGGAGCGGGAGGGCCATCAGATACGCAGTATTTT
TRBV7-6,few,-,TRBJ2-7,CASSFRLGTYEQYF,TGTGCCAGCAGCTTTAGACTAGGCACCTACGAGCAGTACTTC
TRBV25-1,few,-,TRBJ2-7,CASWSPLSPYEQYF,TGTGCCAGCTGGAGTCCGTTGTCCCCCTACGAGCAGTACTTC
TRBV7-2,-,TRBD1,TRBJ2-5,CASSFDRGGSWETQYF,TGTGCCAGCAGCTTCGACAGGGGTGGGAGTTGGGAGACCCAGTACTTC
TRBV11-1,many,-,TRBJ2-5,CASSLIPVQETQYF,TGTGCCAGCAGCTTAATCCCGGTTCAAGAGACCCAGTACTTC
TRBV10-3,-,-,TRBJ2-3,CAINRGLSTDTQYF,TGTGCCATCAATCGGGGACTTAGCACAGATACGCAGTATTTT
TRBV9,-,-,TRBJ2-5,CASSVVGVATQYF,TGTGCCAGCAGCGTAGTCGGCGTGGCGACCCAGTACTTC
TRBV19,-,TRBD1,TRBJ2-5,CASSNRGTGGVETQYF,TGTGCCAGTAGTAACCGCGGGACAGGGGGCGTTGAGACCCAGTACTTC
TRBV7-2,-,TRBD1,TRBJ1-5,CASSTTGWQPQHF,TGTGCCAGCAGCACGACAGGGTGGCAGCCCCAGCATTTT
TRBV5-1,few,-,TRBJ2-5,CASSPSLGRVGETQYF,TGCGCCAGCAGCCCCTCCCTTGGTAGGGTCGGAGAGACCCAGTACTTC
TRBV15,few,TRBD1,TRBJ2-7,CATSSGTGLSYEQYF,TGTGCCACCAGCAGTGGGACAGGGCTTTCCTACGAGCAGTACTTC
TRBV15,-,-,TRBJ2-7,CATRKDPISSYEQYF,TGTGCCACCAGGAAAGACCCGATAAGCTCCTACGAGCAGTACTTC
TRBV7-3,-,TRBD2,TRBJ2-1,CASSEFGREGGLRHEQFF,TGTGCCAGCAGCGAGTTTGGACGGGAGGGGGGCCTACGGCATGAGCAGTTCTTC
TRBV7-9,-,-,TRBJ1-6,CASSSGQYNSPLHF,TGTGCCAGCAGCTCTGGACAGTATAATTCACCCCTCCACTTT
TRBV10-3,few,-,TRBJ2-7,CAISSTGVGLSYEQYF,TGTGCCATCAGTTCTACAGGTGTAGGGTTATCCTACGAGCAGTACTTC
TRBV3-1,few,-,TRBJ2-2,CASSQVPSELFF,TGTGCCAGCAGCCAAGTCCCATCGGAGCTGTTTTTT
TRBV25-1,many,-,TRBJ2-7,CASSDTVLTYEQYF,TGTGCCAGCAGTGATACCGTCTTAACCTACGAGCAGTACTTC
TRBV9,-,-,TRBJ2-7,CASSPGPPGTYEQYF,TGTGCCAGCAGCCCGGGACCTCCCGGGACCTACGAGCAGTACTTC
TRBV15,-,-,TRBJ1-2,CATSRDRFGGYGYTF,TGTGCCACCAGCAGAGATCGATTTGGTGGCTATGGCTACACCTTC
TRBV7-2,few,TRBD2,TRBJ2-2,CASSFGTSEVTGELFF,TGTGCCAGCAGCTTTGGGACTAGCGAGGTGACAGGGGAGCTGTTTTTT
TRBV29-1,few,-,TRBJ2-7,CSVRAPGYEQYF,TGCAGCGTTAGGGCACCGGGCTACGAGCAGTACTTC
TRBV12-3/TRBV12-4,-,TRBD2,TRBJ2-7,CASSGLAGVQEQYF,TGTGCCAGCAGTGGACTAGCGGGAGTGCAGGAGCAGTACTTC
TRBV7-3,few,-,TRBJ2-1,CASSSLAWANNEQFF,TGTGCCAGCAGCTCTCTAGCGTGGGCCAACAATGAGCAGTTCTTC
TRBV11-2,few,TRBD2,TRBJ2-1,CASSRAASGKDEQFF,TGTGCCAGCAGCCGAGCGGCTAGCGGGAAGGATGAGCAGTTCTTC
TRBV12-3/TRBV12-4,many,-,TRBJ2-2,CASSRGRNTGELFF,TGTGCCAGCAGCCGAGGACGGAACACCGGGGAGCTGTTTTTT
TRBV11-2,few,TRBD2,TRBJ2-7,CASSFTGTSGLSSYEQYF,TGTGCCAGCAGCTTTACCGGGACTAGCGGTCTTAGCTCCTACGAGCAGTACTTC
TRBV6-2/TRBV6-3,many,TRBD2,TRBJ2-1,CASSLEAGGWNEQFF,TGTGCCAGCAGTCTCGAGGCGGGAGGCTGGAATGAGCAGTTCTTC
TRBV6-5,-,-,TRBJ2-2,CASSYYGLGTGELFF,TGTGCCAGCAGTTACTACGGGTTAGGGACCGGGGAGCTGTTTTTT
TRBV25-1,-,TRBD1,TRBJ1-6,CASSERWPDRANNSPLHF,TGTGCCAGCAGTGAGAGGTGGCCGGACAGGGCAAACAATTCACCCCTCCACTTT
TRBV18,many,TRBD1,TRBJ2-7,CASSPPTGGTYEQYF,TGTGCCAGCTCACCACCGACAGGGGGCACCTACGAGCAGTACTTC
TRBV12-3/TRBV12-4,-,-,TRBJ2-1,CASSPHQSSYNEQFF,TGTGCCAGCAGCCCCCACCAGAGCTCCTACAATGAGCAGTTCTTC
TRBV6-2/TRBV6-3,-,TRBD2,TRBJ2-1,CASSYRHLAGGPVNEQFF,TGTGCCAGCAGTTACCGCCATCTAGCGGGAGGGCCCGTCAATGAGCAGTTCTTC
TRBV29-1,-,TRBD2,TRBJ2-3,CSVGGTSGNHNFSTDTQYF,TGCAGCGTTGGGGGGACTAGCGGGAATCATAATTTTAGCACAGATACGCAGTATTTT
TRBV11-2,-,TRBD1,TRBJ1-1,CASSLKGRGPYANTEAFF,TGTGCCAGCAGCTTAAAGGGCAGGGGGCCGTATGCGAACACTGAAGCTTTCTTT
TRBV11-2,few,-,TRBJ2-7,CASSLEAGTYEQYF,TGTGCCAGCAGCCTAGAAGCAGGGACCTACGAGCAGTACTTC